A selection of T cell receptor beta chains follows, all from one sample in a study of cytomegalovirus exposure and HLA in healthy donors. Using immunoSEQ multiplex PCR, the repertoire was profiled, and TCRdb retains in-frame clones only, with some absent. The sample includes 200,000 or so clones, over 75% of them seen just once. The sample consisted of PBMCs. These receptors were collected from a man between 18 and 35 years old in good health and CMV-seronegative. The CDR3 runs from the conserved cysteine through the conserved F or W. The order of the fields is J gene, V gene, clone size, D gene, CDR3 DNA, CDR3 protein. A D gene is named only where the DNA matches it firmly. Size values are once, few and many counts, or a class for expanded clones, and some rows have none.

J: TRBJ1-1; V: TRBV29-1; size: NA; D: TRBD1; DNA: TGCAGCGGGGACAGGGGGTCGGGAACTGAAGCTTTCTTT; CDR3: CSGDRGSGTEAFF
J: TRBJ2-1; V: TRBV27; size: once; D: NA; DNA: TGTGCCAGCAGTTTAAGCAGGGCGAATGAGCAGTTCTTC; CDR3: CASSLSRANEQFF
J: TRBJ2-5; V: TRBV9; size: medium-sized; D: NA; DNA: TGTGCCAGCAGCGTAGGTGCGTTTGAAGAGACCCAGTACTTC; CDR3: CASSVGAFEETQYF
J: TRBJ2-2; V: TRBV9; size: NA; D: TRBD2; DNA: TGTGCCAGCAGCGTAGCTACGGGAGGGACCGGGGAGCTGTTTTTT; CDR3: CASSVATGGTGELFF
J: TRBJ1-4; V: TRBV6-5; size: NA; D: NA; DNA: TGTGCCAGCAGCACCGGGGGGGATCGGAACGAAAAACTGTTTTTT; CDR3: CASSTGGDRNEKLFF
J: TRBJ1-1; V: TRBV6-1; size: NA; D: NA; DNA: TGTGCCAGCAGTGAGAACCTTGAGACTGAAGCTTTCTTT; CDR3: CASSENLETEAFF
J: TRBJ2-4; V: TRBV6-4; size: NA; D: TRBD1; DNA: TGTGCCAGCAGCGAAGGACAGGGTGAAATTCAGTACTTC; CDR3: CASSEGQGEIQYF
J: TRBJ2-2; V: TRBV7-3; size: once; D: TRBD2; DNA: TGTGCCCTCGGGAGGTCGGGGGTTACCGGGGAGCTGTTTTTT; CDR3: CALGRSGVTGELFF
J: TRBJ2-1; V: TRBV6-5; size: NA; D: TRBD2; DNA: TGTGCCAGCAGTGGACTAGCGGGAGACTACAATGAGCAGTTCTTC; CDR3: CASSGLAGDYNEQFF
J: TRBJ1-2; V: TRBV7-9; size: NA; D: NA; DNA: TGTGCCAGCAACCTCGGGGGGCCCTACTATGGCTACACCTTC; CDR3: CASNLGGPYYGYTF
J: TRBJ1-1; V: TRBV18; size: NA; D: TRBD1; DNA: TGTGCCAGCTCACCAAGGGGACAGGGCCTGAACACTGAAGCTTTCTTT; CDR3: CASSPRGQGLNTEAFF
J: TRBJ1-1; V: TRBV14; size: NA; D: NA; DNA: TGTGCCAGCAGCCAAGTTATGAACACTGAAGCTTTCTTT; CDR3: CASSQVMNTEAFF
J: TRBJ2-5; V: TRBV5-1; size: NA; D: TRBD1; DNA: TGCGCCAGCAGCGCTGGGACAGGAATCCAAGAGACCCAGTACTTC; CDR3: CASSAGTGIQETQYF
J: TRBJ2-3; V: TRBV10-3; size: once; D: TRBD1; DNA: TGTGCCATCAGTGAGGACAGGGGGGTCACAGATACGCAGTATTTT; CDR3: CAISEDRGVTDTQYF
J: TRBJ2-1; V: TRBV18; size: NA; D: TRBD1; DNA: TGTGCCAGCTCGCCCGGGACAGGGGATTACAATGAGCAGTTCTTC; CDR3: CASSPGTGDYNEQFF
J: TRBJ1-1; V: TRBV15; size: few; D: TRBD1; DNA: TGTGCCACCAGCAGGGACCCGGACAGGGCCACTGAAGCTTTCTTT; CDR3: CATSRDPDRATEAFF
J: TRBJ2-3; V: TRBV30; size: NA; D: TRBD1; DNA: TGTGCCTGGACGAGACAGGGATCCACAGATACGCAGTATTTT; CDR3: CAWTRQGSTDTQYF
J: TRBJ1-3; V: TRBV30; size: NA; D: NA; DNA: TGTGCCTCCCTTCCGGGGGGAAACACCATATATTTT; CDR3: CASLPGGNTIYF
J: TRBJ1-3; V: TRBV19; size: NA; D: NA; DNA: TGTGCCAGTAGTATCACCGTCTGGGGCCTCGTCTCTGGAAACACCATATATTTT; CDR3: CASSITVWGLVSGNTIYF
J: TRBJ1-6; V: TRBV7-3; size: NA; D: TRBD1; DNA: TGTGCCAGCAGTCTTAACGGACAGGGGTCTAATTCACCCCTCCACTTT; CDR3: CASSLNGQGSNSPLHF
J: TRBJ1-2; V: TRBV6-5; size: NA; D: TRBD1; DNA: TGTGCCAGCAGTTACTCCGGGACAGGGGGTAACTACACCTTC; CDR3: CASSYSGTGGNYTF
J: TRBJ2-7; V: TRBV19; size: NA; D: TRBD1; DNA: TGTGCCAGTAGTAACAGGGGCTACGAGCAGTACTTC; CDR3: CASSNRGYEQYF
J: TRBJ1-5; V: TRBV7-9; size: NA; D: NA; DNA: TGTTCCAGCAGCCCGCAGGGGCTTAGCAATCAGCCCCAGCATTTT; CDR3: CSSSPQGLSNQPQHF
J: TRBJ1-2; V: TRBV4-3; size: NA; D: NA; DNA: TGCGCCAGCAGCCAAGATCCACTTCAGGGGTACGGCTACACCTTC; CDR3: CASSQDPLQGYGYTF
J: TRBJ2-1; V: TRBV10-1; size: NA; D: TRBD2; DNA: TGCGCCAACTTAGAACTAGCGGGAGGGGGAAATGAGCAGTTCTTC; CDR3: CANLELAGGGNEQFF
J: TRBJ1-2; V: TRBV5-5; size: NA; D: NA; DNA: TGTGCCAGCAGCGGGGCGGGGGCCGAGTATGGCTACACCTTC; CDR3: CASSGAGAEYGYTF
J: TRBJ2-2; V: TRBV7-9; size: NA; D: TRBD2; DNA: TGTGCCAGCAGCCCGTGGGGGGGTCGGACCGGGGAGCTGTTTTTT; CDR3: CASSPWGGRTGELFF
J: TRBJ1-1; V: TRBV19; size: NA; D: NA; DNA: TGTGCCAGTAGTATTAGACTCTCTAACACTGAAGCTTTCTTT; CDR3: CASSIRLSNTEAFF
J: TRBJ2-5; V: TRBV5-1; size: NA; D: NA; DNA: TGCGCCAGCAGCTCCGCAGGGCAAGAGACCCAGTACTTC; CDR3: CASSSAGQETQYF
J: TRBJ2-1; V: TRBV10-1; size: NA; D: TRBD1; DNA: TGCGCCAGCAGCTACAGGGGGTGGGGAGGTGAGCAGTTCTTC; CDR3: CASSYRGWGGEQFF
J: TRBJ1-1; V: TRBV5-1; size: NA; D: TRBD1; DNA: TGCGCCAGCAGGCAGGAGAGACAGGGGGTATTGAACACTGAAGCTTTCTTT; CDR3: CASRQERQGVLNTEAFF
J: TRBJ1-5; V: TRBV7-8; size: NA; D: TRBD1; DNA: TGTGCCAGCAGCCCCCAAAGACAGGGGGACCATCAGCCCCAGCATTTT; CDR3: CASSPQRQGDHQPQHF
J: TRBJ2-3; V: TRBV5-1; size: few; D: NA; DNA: TGCGCCAGCATCCCAGAAGGACTTGGTGGGGCAGATACGCAGTATTTT; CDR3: CASIPEGLGGADTQYF
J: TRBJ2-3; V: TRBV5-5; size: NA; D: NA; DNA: TGTGCCACCCAAGGCGGGACCTTCGGAGATACGCAGTATTTT; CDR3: CATQGGTFGDTQYF
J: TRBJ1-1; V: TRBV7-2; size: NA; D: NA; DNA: TGTGCCAGCAGAGGTATGGGCCAGAACACTGAAGCTTTCTTT; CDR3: CASRGMGQNTEAFF
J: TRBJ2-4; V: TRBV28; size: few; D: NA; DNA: TGTGCCAGCACCATAGGGGGGGTTCACATTCAGTACTTC; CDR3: CASTIGGVHIQYF
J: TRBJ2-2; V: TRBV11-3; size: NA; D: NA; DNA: TGTGCCAGCAGCTTTGACAGGAGCACCGGGGAGCTGTTTTTT; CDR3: CASSFDRSTGELFF
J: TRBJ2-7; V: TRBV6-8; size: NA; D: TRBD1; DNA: TGTGCCAGCAGTTACAGCGCTGGGGGCTACGACAGGGTAGGGTACGAGCAGTACTTC; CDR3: CASSYSAGGYDRVGYEQYF
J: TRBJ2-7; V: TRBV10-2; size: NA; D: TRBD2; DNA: TGCGCCAGCAGTGAGCCAGCGGGAGGATCCTACGAGCAGTACTTC; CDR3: CASSEPAGGSYEQYF
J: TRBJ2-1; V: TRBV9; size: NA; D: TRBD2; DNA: TGTGCCAGCAGGGCCGGGACTAGCGGGAGTCGGGATGAGCAGTTCTTC; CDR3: CASRAGTSGSRDEQFF
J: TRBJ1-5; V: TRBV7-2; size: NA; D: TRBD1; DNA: TGTGCCAGCAGCTTAAGACAGGGGGCGCGTAACAGTAATCAGCCCCAGCATTTT; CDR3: CASSLRQGARNSNQPQHF
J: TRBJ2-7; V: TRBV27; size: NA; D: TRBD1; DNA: TGTGCCAGCAGAACAGGGGGCGGCGAGCAGTACTTC; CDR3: CASRTGGGEQYF
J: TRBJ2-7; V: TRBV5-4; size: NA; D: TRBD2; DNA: TGTGCCAGCAGCTTGCGTCTAGCGGGACCACACGAGCAGTACTTC; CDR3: CASSLRLAGPHEQYF